A single sample gave rise to the 14 T cell receptor beta chains below, sequenced in a study of shared clonotypes between healthy human individuals. Positively selected for CCR7, the CD45RO-negative cells used as naive CD8 cells excluded terminally differentiated effector memory CD45RA+ cells. Profiled with immunoSEQ multiplex PCR; TCRdb holds only in-frame clones, not every one. The table records hundreds of thousands of clones, about 95% of them present only once. Sequenced input: naive CD8+ T cells sorted from blood. The receptors shown here come from a woman aged 25 to 39 in good health.

The chain links TRBV5-1 to TRBJ1-3; D is possibly TRBD1 (5 bases). Germline CDR1 and CDR2: SGHRS and YFSETQ. The CDR3 covers 15 residues. Trimming pared 1 base from V and 2 bases from J, leaving 10 bases between. The chain's CDR3 is CASSLTQGAGNTIYF. The CDR3 DNA is TGCGCCAGCAGCTTGACGCAGGGAGCTGGAAACACCATATATTTT.

The CDR3 DNA is TGCGCCAGCAGTGAGTCCTACAATCAGCCCCAGCATTTT. Protein product: CASSESYNQPQHF. The chain uses TRBV10-2 and TRBJ1-5; no clear D. The CDR3 runs 13 residues. Germline V gene sequence: CDR1 WSHSY, CDR2 SAAADI. The V gene lost 0 bases and the J gene lost 3 bases, with 3 bases spanning the gap.

The chain is built from TRBV9 and TRBJ1-1; TRBD1 matches 9 bases. The CDR3 length is 14 residues. Unmatched junction bases numbered 10, after V lost 5 bases and J lost 8 bases. Per germline, CDR1 SGDLS and CDR2 YYNGEE. CDR3 nucleotides: TGTGCCAGCAGTACCTCGGGACAGGGCAAGGAAGCTTTCTTT. It encodes CASSTSGQGKEAFF. The entire variable domain, with the rest obtained from reference TRBV9 and TRBJ1-1, is as follows: DSGVTQTPKHLITATGQRVTLRCSPRSGDLSVYWYQQSLDQGLQFLIQYYNGEERAKGNILERFSAQQFPDLHSELNLSSLELGDSALYFCASSTSGQGKEAFFGQGTRLTVV.

V usage is TRBV21-1 and J usage is TRBJ2-1; the D call TRBD2 from the table was never checked on the DNA. TRBV21-1 is annotated as a pseudogene. CDR3 length: 17 amino acids. CDR3 region: CASRRVGSQETFSEQFF. For the CDR3, the DNA is TGTGCCAGCCGGAGGGTAGGGTCCCAGGAAACATTCAGTGAGCAGTTCTTC.

The chain employs TRBV2 and TRBJ1-2; 7 bases match TRBD1. J gave up 6 bases and V 5 bases, and 15 bases lay outside the gene matches. The germline V gene encodes CDR1 SNHLY and CDR2 FYNNEI. The CDR3 covers 16 residues. CDR3 loop: CASSSIFLDRDDGYTF. CDR3 DNA: TGTGCCAGCAGTTCTATTTTTCTTGACAGGGATGATGGCTACACCTTC.

This clone was counted between two and nine times. This rearrangement joins TRBV9 to TRBJ1-1; D remains unclear. The V gene's germline CDR1 is SGDLS and CDR2 YYNGEE. V gave up 2 bases and J gave up 6 bases, with 8 bases separating them. The CDR3 runs 12 residues. The CDR3 nucleotides read TGTGCCAGCAGCGTTGAGGGTGCTGAAGCTTTCTTT. Its protein is CASSVEGAEAFF.

The sample holds one count of this clone. The gene calls are TRBV27 and TRBJ2-7, with 7 bases aligning to TRBD2. Looked up from germline, CDR1 is MNHEY and CDR2 is SMNVEV (reference sequence). This CDR3 has 14 residues. V lost 1 base and J lost 1; bases outside the gene matches: 1. This CDR3 is CASSLWGGSYEQYF. The CDR3 DNA reads TGTGCCAGCAGTTTATGGGGAGGGTCCTACGAGCAGTACTTC.

The V gene is TRBV6-5, the J gene TRBJ2-5, with 7 bases aligning to TRBD2. Germline-derived CDR1 and CDR2 are MNHEY and SVGAGI. Trimming at V came to 11 bases and at J to 1 base, leaving 4 bases not matched to a gene. The CDR3 totals 12 residues. The CDR3 reads CASSGPQETQYF. CDR3 coding DNA: TGTGCCTCTAGCGGCCCCCAAGAGACCCAGTACTTC.

The rearrangement links TRBV13 to TRBJ1-6, with TRBD1 identical over 7 bases. CDR1 PRHDT and CDR2 FYEKMQ come from the germline V gene (reference sequence). J lost 7 bases, V lost 2 bases, and 5 bases had no gene match. The CDR3 runs 15 residues. The CDR3 DNA sequence: TGTGCCAGCAGCTTATTGGGGGACAGCAATTCACCCCTCCACTTT. This codes for CASSLLGDSNSPLHF.

V is TRBV9 and J is TRBJ2-2, with 10 nucleotides matching TRBD2. This CDR3 is 17 amino acids long. The germline gives CDR1 SGDLS, CDR2 YYNGEE. Trimming at V came to 1 base and at J to 2 bases, leaving 5 bases not matched to a gene. CDR3 residues: CASSVNQREGNTGELFF. Here the CDR3 DNA reads TGTGCCAGCAGCGTAAATCAGCGGGAGGGAAACACCGGGGAGCTGTTTTTT.

The chain is built from TRBV4-1 and TRBJ2-3; 8 nucleotides agree with TRBD1. J was trimmed by 0 bases and V by 4 bases; bases with no gene match: 6. The CDR3 has 16 residues. Germline CDR1 and CDR2: MGHRA and YSYEKL. CDR3 coding DNA: TGCGCCAGCAGCCGTAGGACAGGGCAAAGCACAGATACGCAGTATTTT. Translation: CASSRRTGQSTDTQYF.

The chain carries TRBV28 and TRBJ2-3; D unclear. Per the germline V gene, CDR1 is MDHEN and CDR2 is SYDVKM. This CDR3 contains 14 residues. Trimming left V 2 bases short and J 2 bases short, with 8 bases between. The CDR3 DNA reads as TGTGCCAGCAGTTTAACCAGGAACACAGATACGCAGTATTTT. Protein: CASSLTRNTDTQYF.

The chain couples TRBV28 to TRBJ2-1; TRBD2 is a possible D gene (5 bases). CDR1 and CDR2 from the germline V gene are MDHEN and SYDVKM. The CDR3 is 16 residues long. With 3 bases removed from V and 1 base from J, the gap between germline ends came to 13 bases. CDR3: CASSLEAALSYNEQFF. The CDR3 DNA is TGTGCCAGCAGTTTGGAGGCGGCCTTATCCTACAATGAGCAGTTCTTC.

This rearrangement joins TRBV6-4 to TRBJ2-7, with D possibly being TRBD1 (5 bases). Germline CDR1 reads MRHNA; CDR2 reads SNTAGT. This CDR3 has 16 amino acids. V was trimmed by 0 bases and J by 3 bases, leaving 15 bases between them. DNA for the CDR3: TGTGCCAGCAGTGACTCAAGGGAAGGGGTGGACTACGAGCAGTACTTC. This encodes CASSDSREGVDYEQYF.